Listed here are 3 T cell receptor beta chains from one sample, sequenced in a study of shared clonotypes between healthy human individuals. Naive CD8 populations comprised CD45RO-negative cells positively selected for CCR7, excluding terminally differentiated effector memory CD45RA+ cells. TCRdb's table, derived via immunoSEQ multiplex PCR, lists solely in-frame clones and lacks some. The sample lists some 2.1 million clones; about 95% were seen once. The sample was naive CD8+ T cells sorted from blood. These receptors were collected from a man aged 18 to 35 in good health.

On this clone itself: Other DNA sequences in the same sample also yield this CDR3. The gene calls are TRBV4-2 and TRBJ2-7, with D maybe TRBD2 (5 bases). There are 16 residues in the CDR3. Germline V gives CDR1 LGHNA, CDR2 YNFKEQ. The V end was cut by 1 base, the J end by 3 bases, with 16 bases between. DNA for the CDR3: TGTGCCAGCAGCCAAGGACCGGGTGCGGAGGACTACGAGCAGTACTTC. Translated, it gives CASSQGPGAEDYEQYF.

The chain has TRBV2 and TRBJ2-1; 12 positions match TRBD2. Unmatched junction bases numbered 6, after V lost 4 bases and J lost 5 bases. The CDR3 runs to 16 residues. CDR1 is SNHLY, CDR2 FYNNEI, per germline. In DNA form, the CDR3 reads TGTGCCAGCAGTGGGACTAGCGGGACCCGTAACAATGAGCAGTTCTTC. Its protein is CASSGTSGTRNNEQFF. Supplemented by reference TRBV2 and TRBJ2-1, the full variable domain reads EPEVTQTPSHQVTQMGQEVILRCVPISNHLYFYWYRQILGQKVEFLVSFYNNEISEKSEIFDDQFSVERPDGSNFTLKIRSTKLEDSAMYFCASSGTSGTRNNEQFFGPGTRLTVL.

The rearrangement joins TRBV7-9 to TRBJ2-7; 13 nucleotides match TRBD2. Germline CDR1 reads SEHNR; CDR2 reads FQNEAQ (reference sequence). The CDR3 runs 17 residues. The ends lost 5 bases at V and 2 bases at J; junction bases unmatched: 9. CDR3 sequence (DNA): TGTGCCAGCAGCCGTTCCTTCGGGACTAGCGGGACCTACGAGCAGTACTTC. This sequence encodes CASSRSFGTSGTYEQYF.